A selection of T cell receptor beta chains follows, all from one sample in a study of Ad26.COV2.S vaccination and SARS-CoV-2 variants. Produced via immunoSEQ multiplex PCR; TCRdb's table is partial and in-frame only. Here the sample spans 300,000 to 500,000 clones, about 88% being singletons. The source material was peripheral blood, sampled in a trial of Ad26.COV2.S vaccine versus placebo. Receptors were obtained from a person between 18 and 59 years old who received the Ad26.COV2.S COVID-19 vaccine or a placebo. Both conserved end residues are part of each CDR3. Fields, in order: J gene, V gene, D gene, clone size, CDR3 protein, CDR3 DNA. D genes are given only for firm matches. The size entry is marked missing in some rows and otherwise reads once, few, many or a size class.

TRBJ1-4 | TRBV6-5 | TRBD1 | - | CASRPTGNEKLFF | TGTGCCAGCAGACCGACAGGGAATGAAAAACTGTTTTTT
TRBJ2-2 | TRBV18 | - | - | CASSPNPTGELFF | TGTGCCAGCTCACCGAATCCGACCGGGGAGCTGTTTTTT
TRBJ1-2 | TRBV19 | - | - | CASSIIGSNYGYTF | TGTGCCAGTAGTATTATAGGTTCTAACTATGGCTACACCTTC
TRBJ1-4 | TRBV7-9 | TRBD1 | - | CASSPGTANEKLFF | TGTGCCAGCAGCCCCGGGACAGCTAATGAAAAACTGTTTTTT
TRBJ1-2 | TRBV4-1 | - | - | CASSPGGRDYGYTF | TGCGCCAGCAGTCCGGGGGGTAGGGACTATGGCTACACCTTC
TRBJ2-6 | TRBV5-1 | - | - | CASSLDSGANVLTF | TGCGCCAGCAGTTTGGACTCTGGGGCCAACGTCCTGACTTTC
TRBJ1-5 | TRBV10-2 | TRBD1 | - | CASSGQGINQPQHF | TGCGCCAGCAGTGGACAGGGGATTAATCAGCCCCAGCATTTT
TRBJ1-5 | TRBV4-1 | - | - | CASSQGAGTRNQPQHF | TGCGCCAGCAGCCAAGGGGCCGGGACAAGGAATCAGCCCCAGCATTTT
TRBJ1-5 | TRBV3-1/TRBV3-2 | TRBD1 | - | CASSQAGRQGPQHF | TGTGCCAGCAGCCAGGCGGGACGACAGGGGCCCCAGCATTTT
TRBJ2-7 | TRBV7-9 | - | few | CASSSSGKGAYEQYF | TGTGCCAGCAGCTCATCAGGGAAAGGTGCCTACGAGCAGTACTTC
TRBJ2-5 | TRBV30 | - | few | CAWSASGHGETQYF | TGTGCCTGGAGCGCCTCTGGACACGGGGAGACCCAGTACTTC
TRBJ2-3 | TRBV9 | TRBD1 | - | CASSARGPQGVGTDTQYF | TGTGCCAGCAGCGCCCGGGGTCCCCAGGGGGTTGGCACAGATACGCAGTATTTT
TRBJ2-7 | TRBV6-5 | - | - | CASSYSPLGLEQYF | TGTGCCAGCAGTTACTCCCCCTTGGGGCTGGAACAGTACTTC
TRBJ2-1 | TRBV6-2/TRBV6-3 | - | - | CASSYNLVPNEQFF | TGTGCCAGCAGTTATAATCTAGTCCCCAATGAGCAGTTCTTC
TRBJ2-5 | TRBV6-4 | - | - | CASSDSRTGGTQYF | TGTGCCAGCAGTGACTCTCGGACGGGCGGGACCCAGTACTTC
TRBJ2-3 | TRBV6-6 | TRBD2 | - | CASSPGTSGDYTSGTDTQYF | TGTGCCAGCAGCCCGGGGACTAGCGGGGACTATACAAGTGGCACAGATACGCAGTATTTT
TRBJ1-6 | TRBV14 | - | - | CASSPRTATDSPLHF | TGTGCCAGCAGCCCCCGGACAGCAACGGATTCACCCCTCCACTTT
TRBJ2-6 | TRBV10-3 | - | - | CAISESAPGANVLTF | TGTGCCATCAGTGAGTCAGCTCCTGGGGCCAACGTCCTGACTTTC
TRBJ1-2 | TRBV3-1/TRBV3-2 | - | once | CASSRSGGYTF | TGTGCCAGCAGCAGATCGGGAGGCTACACCTTC
TRBJ1-2 | TRBV7-8 | TRBD1 | once | CASSLDPGGGLYGYTF | TGTGCCAGCAGCTTAGACCCAGGGGGAGGCCTCTATGGCTACACCTTC
TRBJ2-7 | TRBV7-2 | - | - | CASSLNDRHYEQYF | TGTGCCAGCAGCTTAAACGACCGACACTACGAGCAGTACTTC
TRBJ2-1 | TRBV5-6 | - | - | CASSFASSSYNEQFF | TGTGCCAGCAGCTTCGCCTCGAGCTCCTACAATGAGCAGTTCTTC
TRBJ2-1 | TRBV9 | - | - | CASSGGWTKYDNEQFF | TGTGCCAGCAGTGGGGGGTGGACCAAGTATGACAATGAGCAGTTCTTC
TRBJ2-6 | TRBV27 | TRBD1 | - | CASSQQPGQWVPGANVLTF | TGTGCCAGCAGTCAACAACCGGGACAGTGGGTCCCTGGGGCCAACGTCCTGACTTTC
TRBJ2-5 | TRBV10-2 | - | - | CASSWTVQETQYF | TGCGCCAGCAGTTGGACAGTCCAAGAGACCCAGTACTTC
TRBJ1-2 | TRBV5-1 | - | - | CASSLAGNYGYTF | TGCGCCAGCAGCTTGGCAGGGAACTATGGCTACACCTTC
TRBJ2-5 | TRBV3-1/TRBV3-2 | TRBD1 | many | CASSNAPGQGRETQYF | TGTGCCAGCAGCAATGCACCGGGACAGGGGCGAGAGACCCAGTACTTC
TRBJ2-5 | TRBV30 | - | - | CAWSGGRGTQYF | TGTGCCTGGAGTGGGGGGCGCGGGACCCAGTACTTC
TRBJ1-2 | TRBV5-1 | TRBD1 | - | CASSLRQGAEGYGYTF | TGCGCCAGCAGCCTCCGACAGGGGGCTGAAGGCTATGGCTACACCTTC
TRBJ1-2 | TRBV4-2 | - | - | CASSQEDGSNYGYTF | TGTGCCAGCAGCCAAGAGGACGGCTCTAACTATGGCTACACCTTC
TRBJ1-2 | TRBV7-2 | - | - | CASSLYDISGYTF | TGTGCCAGCAGCTTATATGACATTTCGGGCTACACCTTC
TRBJ2-3 | TRBV10-1 | - | - | CASPIDWFVCATDTQYF | TGCGCCAGCCCGATAGATTGGTTCGTCTGTGCCACAGATACGCAGTATTTT
TRBJ2-2 | TRBV27 | - | few | CASSLGPSTGELFF | TGTGCCAGCAGTTTAGGGCCAAGCACCGGGGAGCTGTTTTTT